This T cell receptor (beta chain) stems from a study of shared clonotypes between healthy human individuals. Study-wide context: The study used three CD4 naive, three CD4 memory, two CD8 naive and one CD8 memory plate per donor. Study findings and constraints: Estimated richness was generally greater in naive than memory subsets.

Of note for this clone: Its specificity is not known.

Germline V gives CDR1 SEHNR, CDR2 FQNEAQ (reference sequence). Between the trimmed V and J ends, which lost 1 base and 9 bases, there was a span of 16 bases. This CDR3 contains 14 residues. Sequenced by immunoSEQ multiplex PCR; TCRdb stores in-frame clones only, minus some. This sample carries over 700,000 clones, 72% of them seen once, and the ten largest clones take 1.8%. This chain uses TRBV7-9 with TRBJ2-7; D is perhaps TRBD1 or TRBD2 (6 bases each). This TCR was sampled from a woman aged 30 to 39 in good health. The sequencing input was memory CD4+ T cells sorted from blood. Subset given: CD45RA-negative fraction. The DNA of the CDR3 is TGTGCCAGCAGCTTAGACAGGGAGGCGGCTGGGCAGTACTTC. It is translated as CASSLDREAAGQYF.